This entry lists 20 T cell receptor beta chains sequenced from one sample in a study of T cell responses to AZD1222 COVID-19 vaccine (dated by TCRdb to the early 2020s). The sample's time point label, in plain terms: baseline before first vaccination. The library was built by means of the immunoSEQ multiplex PCR assay. This immuneACCESS table, as held by TCRdb, lists in-frame sequences with V and J called but not all clones. Of the missing ones, under half trace to an unresolved V gene in checked studies; the others have no known cause. The sample table contains roughly 55,000 clones; only one count was recorded for 89% of them. Less than 2% of the sample is held by the ten biggest clonotypes. This specimen was peripheral blood, taken on day 0 of AZD1222 vaccination. These receptors were collected from an adult in good health.

The chain combines TRBV5-4 with TRBJ2-1; unclear D gene. There are 14 residues in the CDR3. Germline values: CDR1 SGHNT, CDR2 YYREEE (reference sequence). Trimming stripped 4 bases from V and 4 bases from J, with 12 bases between. CDR3 coding DNA: TGTGCCAGCAGCCCCGTTCACGCATACAATGAGCAGTTCTTC. Translation gives CASSPVHAYNEQFF.

V gene TRBV25-1 combines with J gene TRBJ2-2, with D unresolved. CDR1 and CDR2 (germline): MGHDK, SYGVNS. V lost 8 bases and J 1 base, leaving 11 bases between the germline ends. This CDR3 has 14 amino acids. CDR3 residues: CASLALGNTGELFF. DNA of the CDR3: TGTGCCAGCCTCGCTTTGGGGAACACCGGGGAGCTGTTTTTT.

The chain carries TRBV9 and TRBJ1-4; 7 bases agree with TRBD1. The V gene end was trimmed by 3 bases and the J gene end by 2 bases; junction bases not matched to a gene: 4. The V gene's germline CDR1 is SGDLS and CDR2 YYNGEE. The CDR3 is 15 amino acids. CDR3 coding DNA: TGTGCCAGCAGCGCAGAGACAGGGACTAATGAAAAACTGTTTTTT. Protein sequence: CASSAETGTNEKLFF.

V and J are TRBV19 and TRBJ2-7; 10 positions match TRBD2. The junction had 5 bases not matched to a gene; V was cut back by 3 bases and J by 3 bases. This CDR3 region has 15 residues. CDR1 LNHDA and CDR2 SQIVND come from the germline V gene (reference sequence). The CDR3 DNA is TGTGCCAGTAGTATGGTGTCTAGCGGGAGCTACGAGCAGTACTTC. It encodes CASSMVSSGSYEQYF.

The CDR3 reads CASSEAGEGYGYTF. CDR3 bases: TGTGCCAGCAGTGAGGCAGGAGAAGGATATGGCTACACCTTC. V is TRBV6-1 and J is TRBJ1-2; the D is unclear. CDR3 length: 14 residues. V was trimmed by 3 bases and J by 5 bases, leaving 13 bases between them. Germline V gene lookup returns CDR1 MNHNS and CDR2 SASEGT.

This chain connects TRBV5-5 to TRBJ2-1; D gene ambiguous. CDR3 length equals 12 residues. Germline V gene sequence: CDR1 SGHKS, CDR2 YYEKEE (reference sequence). Trimming took 0 bases from V and 5 from J, leaving 3 bases between them. The CDR3 nucleotides read TGTGCCAGCAGCTTGGAGGACAATGAGCAGTTCTTC. Its translation is CASSLEDNEQFF.

The gene calls are TRBV18 and TRBJ1-1; a possible D gene is TRBD1 (6 bases). V was cut by 3 bases and J by 4 bases, with 18 bases left in between. CDR1 is KGHSH and CDR2 is LQKENI in the germline V gene. The CDR3 contains 16 residues. DNA for the CDR3: TGTGCCAGCTCACCTGTTCAGGGGCGCGTCGGCACTGAAGCTTTCTTT. Protein sequence: CASSPVQGRVGTEAFF.

V gene TRBV25-1 combines with J gene TRBJ2-1, with a weak D call TRBD1 (5 bases). The CDR3 totals 14 residues. V was shortened by 2 bases and J by 10 bases, with 15 bases between the two germline ends. The germline V gene encodes CDR1 MGHDK and CDR2 SYGVNS. The CDR3: CASSEQGLRNEQFF. The CDR3 nucleotides read TGTGCCAGCAGTGAACAGGGCCTCCGTAACGAGCAGTTCTTC.

The rearrangement uses TRBV28 and TRBJ1-2; D perhaps matches TRBD1 (6 bases). The CDR3 loop spans 17 amino acids. V lost 7 bases to trimming and J lost 4 bases, with 25 bases between them. Germline V gene sequence: CDR1 MDHEN, CDR2 SYDVKM. CDR3 amino acids: CASMGGDNRGSSYGYTF. For the CDR3, the DNA is TGTGCCAGCATGGGGGGGGACAATCGAGGTTCGAGCTATGGCTACACCTTC.

V usage is TRBV5-1 and J usage is TRBJ1-3; 10 bases fit TRBD1. Per germline, CDR1 SGHRS and CDR2 YFSETQ. The CDR3 covers 16 residues. V lost 4 bases, J lost 2 bases, and 6 bases stayed unmatched. CDR3 bases: TGCGCCAGCAGCCCGGGACAGGGGATAGCTGGAAACACCATATATTTT. It translates to CASSPGQGIAGNTIYF.

Here the CDR3 reads CAWSFTGPSGYTF. The CDR3 bases are TGTGCCTGGAGTTTTACAGGCCCCTCTGGCTACACCTTC. The chain combines TRBV30 with TRBJ1-2; D is possibly TRBD1 (5 bases). Germline V gene lookup returns CDR1 GTSNPN and CDR2 SVGIG (reference sequence). The V and J ends lost 2 bases and 7 bases respectively, with 14 bases between them. The CDR3 runs to 13 residues.

This clone was seen a handful of times. This rearrangement joins TRBV19 to TRBJ1-2, with a tentative D call TRBD1 (6 bases). The CDR3 contains 13 residues. The ends were cut back, 2 bases at V and 4 bases at J, with 8 bases in the middle. Germline loops: CDR1 LNHDA, CDR2 SQIVND (reference sequence). CDR3: CASSISGVYGYTF. In DNA, the CDR3 is TGTGCCAGTAGTATATCAGGGGTCTATGGCTACACCTTC.

The rearrangement uses TRBV28 and TRBJ1-3; the match to TRBD1 covers 11 bases. The J segment lost 3 bases and the V segment lost 5 bases, leaving 6 bases of the junction unmatched. Germline CDR1 reads MDHEN; CDR2 reads SYDVKM. This CDR3 comprises 16 residues. CDR3: CASSIGQGAYGNTIYF. The CDR3 DNA reads TGTGCCAGCAGTATTGGACAGGGGGCTTATGGAAACACCATATATTTT.

This rearrangement joins TRBV14 to TRBJ2-7, with D tentatively TRBD2 (6 bases). The germline V and J ends were trimmed by 0 bases and 2 bases, with 14 bases remaining between them. The CDR3 runs to 16 residues. From germline, CDR1 is SGHDN and CDR2 FVKESK. Here the CDR3 DNA reads TGTGCCAGCAGCCAAGATCCCGGGAGCAGGGCCTACGAGCAGTACTTC. As protein: CASSQDPGSRAYEQYF.

In its sample, this clone was seen a few times. The J gene is TRBJ1-1, the V gene TRBV2; 7 bases are shared with TRBD1. CDR3 size: 14 residues. V gave up 3 bases and J gave up 7 bases; unmatched junction bases: 8. Germline V gene sequence: CDR1 SNHLY, CDR2 FYNNEI. CDR3 region: CASSDRGEVGEAFF. Here the CDR3 DNA reads TGTGCCAGCAGTGACAGGGGGGAAGTTGGTGAAGCTTTCTTT.

The chain links TRBV6-5 to TRBJ2-7; no clear D. The CDR3 runs to 13 residues. Germline V gene sequence: CDR1 MNHEY, CDR2 SVGAGI. Trimming took off 7 bases at V and 3 bases at J, with 13 bases between the two ends. CDR3 in amino acids: CASMAEVRYEQYF. Here the CDR3 DNA reads TGTGCCAGCATGGCTGAGGTCCGCTACGAGCAGTACTTC.

This rearrangement joins TRBV29-1 to TRBJ2-7; 9 nucleotides agree with TRBD2. The CDR3 is 15 amino acids. The germline gives CDR1 SQVTM, CDR2 ANQGSEA. Losses at the gene ends were 1 base for V and 2 bases for J; bases not matched to a gene: 6. CDR3 sequence (DNA): TGCAGCGTTGAAGCACTAGCGGGCGTCACCTACGAGCAGTACTTC. Translation: CSVEALAGVTYEQYF.

The chain is built from TRBV15 and TRBJ1-3, with no clear D. The V end lost 5 bases, the J end lost 4 bases, and 12 bases lay between the germline ends. The CDR3 runs 14 residues. Germline V gene data show CDR1 as LNHNV and CDR2 as YYDKDF (reference sequence). This CDR3 reads CATSLRTLGNTIYF. The DNA of the CDR3 is TGTGCCACCAGCCTCCGGACCCTAGGAAACACCATATATTTT.

The chain joins TRBV24-1 to TRBJ1-5; D is possibly TRBD1 (5 bases). The CDR3 covers 14 residues. Trimming left V 6 bases short and J 5 bases short, with 13 bases between. Germline CDR1 KGHDR, CDR2 SFDVKD. The CDR3 sequence: CATSNGAGYQPQHF. CDR3 bases: TGTGCCACCAGTAACGGGGCAGGGTATCAGCCCCAGCATTTT.

This sequence joins TRBV12-3 or TRBV12-4 and TRBJ2-5; D unclear. This CDR3 has 13 amino acids. Deletions cut 1 base from V and 2 bases from J, with 5 bases between. The CDR3 bases are TGTGCCAGCAGTTTAGGCTCTCAAGAGACCCAGTACTTC. Translated, it gives CASSLGSQETQYF.